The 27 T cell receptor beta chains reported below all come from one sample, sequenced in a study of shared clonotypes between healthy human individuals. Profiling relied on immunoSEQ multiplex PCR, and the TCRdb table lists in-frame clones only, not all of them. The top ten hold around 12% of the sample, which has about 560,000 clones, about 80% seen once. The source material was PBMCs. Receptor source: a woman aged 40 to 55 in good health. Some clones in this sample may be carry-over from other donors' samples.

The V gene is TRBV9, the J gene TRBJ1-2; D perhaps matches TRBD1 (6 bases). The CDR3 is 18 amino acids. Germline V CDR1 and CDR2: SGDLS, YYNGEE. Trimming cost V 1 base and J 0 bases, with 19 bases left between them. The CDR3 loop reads CASSVTAGQGRSNYGYTF. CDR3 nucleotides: TGTGCCAGCAGCGTAACCGCCGGGCAGGGGAGATCTAACTATGGCTACACCTTC.

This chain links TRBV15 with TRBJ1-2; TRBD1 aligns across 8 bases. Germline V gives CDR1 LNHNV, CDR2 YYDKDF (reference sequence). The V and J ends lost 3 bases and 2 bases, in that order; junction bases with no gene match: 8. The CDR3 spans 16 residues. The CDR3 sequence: CATSSDRTGLNYGYTF. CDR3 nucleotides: TGTGCCACCAGCAGTGACCGGACAGGGTTGAACTATGGCTACACCTTC.

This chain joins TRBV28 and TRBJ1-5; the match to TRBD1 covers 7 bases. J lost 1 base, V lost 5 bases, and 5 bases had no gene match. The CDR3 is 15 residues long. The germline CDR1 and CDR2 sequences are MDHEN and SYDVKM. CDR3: CASSRNRGSNQPQHF. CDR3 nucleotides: TGTGCCAGCAGTAGAAACAGGGGCAGCAATCAGCCCCAGCATTTT.

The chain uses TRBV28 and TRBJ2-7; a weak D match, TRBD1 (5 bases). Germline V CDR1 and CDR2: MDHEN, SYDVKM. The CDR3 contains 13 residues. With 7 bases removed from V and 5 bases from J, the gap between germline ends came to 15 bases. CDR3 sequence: CASTLPGSHEQYF. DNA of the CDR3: TGTGCCAGCACGTTGCCAGGGTCCCACGAGCAGTACTTC.

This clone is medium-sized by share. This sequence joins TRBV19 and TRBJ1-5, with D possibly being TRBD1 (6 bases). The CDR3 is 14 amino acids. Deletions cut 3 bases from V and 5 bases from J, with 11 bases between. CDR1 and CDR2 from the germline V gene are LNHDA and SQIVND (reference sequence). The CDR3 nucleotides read TGTGCCAGTAGTATGGGGGACAACTATCAGCCCCAGCATTTT. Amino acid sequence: CASSMGDNYQPQHF.

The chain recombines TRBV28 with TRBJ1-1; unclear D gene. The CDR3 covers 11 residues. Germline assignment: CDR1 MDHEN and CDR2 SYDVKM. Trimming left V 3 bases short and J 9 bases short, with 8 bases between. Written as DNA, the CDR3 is TGTGCCAGCAGTTTTAGGTCACAAGCTTTCTTT. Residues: CASSFRSQAFF.

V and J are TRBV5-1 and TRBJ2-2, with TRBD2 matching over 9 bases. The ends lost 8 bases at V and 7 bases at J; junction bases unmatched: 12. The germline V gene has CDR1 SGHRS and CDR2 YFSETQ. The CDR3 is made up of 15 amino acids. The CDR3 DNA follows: TGCGCCAGTGGGCGGACTAGCGTCGAGAACGGGGAGCTGTTTTTT. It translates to CASGRTSVENGELFF.

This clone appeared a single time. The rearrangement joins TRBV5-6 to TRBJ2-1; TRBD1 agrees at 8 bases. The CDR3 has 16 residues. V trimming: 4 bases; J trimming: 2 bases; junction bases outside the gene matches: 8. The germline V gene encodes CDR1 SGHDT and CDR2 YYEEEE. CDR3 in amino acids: CASSTTTGATYNEQFF. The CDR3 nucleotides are TGTGCCAGCAGCACCACGACAGGGGCTACCTACAATGAGCAGTTCTTC.

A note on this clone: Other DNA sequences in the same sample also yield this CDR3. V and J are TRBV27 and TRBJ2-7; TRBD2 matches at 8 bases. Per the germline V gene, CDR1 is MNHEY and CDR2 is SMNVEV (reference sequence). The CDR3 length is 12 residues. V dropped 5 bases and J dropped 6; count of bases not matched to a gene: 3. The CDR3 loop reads CASSLRGGEQYF. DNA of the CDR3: TGTGCCAGCAGTCTTCGGGGGGGCGAGCAGTACTTC.

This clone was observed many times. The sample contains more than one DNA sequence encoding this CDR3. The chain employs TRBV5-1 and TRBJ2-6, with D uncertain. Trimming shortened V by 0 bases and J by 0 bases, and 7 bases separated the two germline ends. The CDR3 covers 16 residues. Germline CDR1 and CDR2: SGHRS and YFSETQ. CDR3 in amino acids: CASSLAADSGANVLTF. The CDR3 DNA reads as TGCGCCAGCAGCTTGGCCGCGGACTCTGGGGCCAACGTCCTGACTTTC.

In nucleotides, the CDR3 is TGTGCCAGCAGTTCGGACCGATTATCTGGGGCCAACGTCCTGACTTTC. It yields the protein CASSSDRLSGANVLTF. The rearrangement joins TRBV27 to TRBJ2-6; no definite D call. Trimming cost V 4 bases and J 1 base, with 11 bases left between them. The CDR3 extends over 16 amino acids. Per the germline V gene, CDR1 is MNHEY and CDR2 is SMNVEV (reference sequence).

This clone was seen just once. For the CDR3, the DNA is TGTGCCAGCAATCCCGGGCACCGCACTAGCACAGATACGCAGTATTTT. Protein product: CASNPGHRTSTDTQYF. The chain has TRBV11-3 and TRBJ2-3; D is uncertain. V lost 7 bases to trimming and J lost 0 bases, with 17 bases between them. The germline CDR1 and CDR2 sequences are SGHNT and YENEEA. This CDR3 region has 16 residues.

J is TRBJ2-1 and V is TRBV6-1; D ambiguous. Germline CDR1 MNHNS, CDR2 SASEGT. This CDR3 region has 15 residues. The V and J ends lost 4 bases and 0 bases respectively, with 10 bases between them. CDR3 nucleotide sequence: TGTGCCAGCAGTGTCGACAACCGCTCCTACAATGAGCAGTTCTTC. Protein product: CASSVDNRSYNEQFF.

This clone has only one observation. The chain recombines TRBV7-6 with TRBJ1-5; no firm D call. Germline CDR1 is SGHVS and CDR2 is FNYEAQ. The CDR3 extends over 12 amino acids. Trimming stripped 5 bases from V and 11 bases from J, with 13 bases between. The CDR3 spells CASSPPSGAQHF. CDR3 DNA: TGTGCCAGCAGCCCCCCGTCTGGAGCCCAGCATTTT.

CDR3 amino acids: CASSQDRGVAGELFF. As DNA, the CDR3 is TGCGCCAGCAGCCAAGATAGGGGGGTAGCCGGGGAGCTGTTTTTT. The chain joins TRBV4-3 to TRBJ2-2; D assignment may be TRBD1 or TRBD2 (6 bases each). Per the germline V gene, CDR1 is LGHNA and CDR2 is YSLEER. CDR3 length: 15 amino acids. The V and J ends lost 0 bases and 6 bases respectively, with 11 bases between them.

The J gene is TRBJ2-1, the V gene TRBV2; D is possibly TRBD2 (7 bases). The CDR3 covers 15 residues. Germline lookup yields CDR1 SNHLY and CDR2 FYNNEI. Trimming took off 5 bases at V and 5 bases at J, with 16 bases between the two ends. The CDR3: CASSPRGGGNNEQFF. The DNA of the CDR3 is TGTGCCAGCAGTCCCCGGGGAGGGGGTAACAATGAGCAGTTCTTC.

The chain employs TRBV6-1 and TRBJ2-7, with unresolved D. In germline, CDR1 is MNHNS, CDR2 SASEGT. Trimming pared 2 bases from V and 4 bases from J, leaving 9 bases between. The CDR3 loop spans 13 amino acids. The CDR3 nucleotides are TGTGCCAGCAGTGAACAGGATGGGTACGAGCAGTACTTC. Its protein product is CASSEQDGYEQYF.

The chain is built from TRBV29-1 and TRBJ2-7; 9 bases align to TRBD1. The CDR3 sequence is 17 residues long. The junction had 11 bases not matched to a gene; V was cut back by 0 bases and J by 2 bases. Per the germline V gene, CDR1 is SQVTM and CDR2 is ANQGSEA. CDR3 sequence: CSVEDPGQGQGTYEQYF. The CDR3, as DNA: TGCAGCGTTGAAGACCCGGGACAGGGACAAGGTACCTACGAGCAGTACTTC.

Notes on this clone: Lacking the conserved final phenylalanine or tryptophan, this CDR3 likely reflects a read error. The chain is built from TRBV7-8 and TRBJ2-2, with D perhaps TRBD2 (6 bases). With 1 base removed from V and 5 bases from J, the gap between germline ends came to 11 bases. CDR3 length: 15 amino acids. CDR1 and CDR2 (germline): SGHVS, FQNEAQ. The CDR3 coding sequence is TGTGCCAGCAGCTTAGTTGGCGGGGTTACCGGGGAGCTGTTTTCT. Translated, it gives CASSLVGGVTGELFS.

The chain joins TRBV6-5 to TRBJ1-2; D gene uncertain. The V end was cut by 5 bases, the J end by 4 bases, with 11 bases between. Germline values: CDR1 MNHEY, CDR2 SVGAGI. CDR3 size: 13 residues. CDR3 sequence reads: CASSTTVAYGYTF. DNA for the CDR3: TGTGCCAGCAGTACAACTGTTGCCTATGGCTACACCTTC.

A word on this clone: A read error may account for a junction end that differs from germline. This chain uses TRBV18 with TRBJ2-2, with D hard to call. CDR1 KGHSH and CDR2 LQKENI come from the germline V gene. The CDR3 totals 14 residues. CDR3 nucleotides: TGTGCCAGCTCACCACTTACGAACATCGGGGAGCTGTTTTTT. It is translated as CASSPLTNIGELFF.

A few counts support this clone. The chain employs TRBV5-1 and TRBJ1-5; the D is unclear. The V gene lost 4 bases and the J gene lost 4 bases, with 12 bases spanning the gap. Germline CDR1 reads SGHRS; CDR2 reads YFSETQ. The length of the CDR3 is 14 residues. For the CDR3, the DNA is TGCGCCAGCAGCCCTACGACGGGAAATCAGCCCCAGCATTTT. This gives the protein CASSPTTGNQPQHF.

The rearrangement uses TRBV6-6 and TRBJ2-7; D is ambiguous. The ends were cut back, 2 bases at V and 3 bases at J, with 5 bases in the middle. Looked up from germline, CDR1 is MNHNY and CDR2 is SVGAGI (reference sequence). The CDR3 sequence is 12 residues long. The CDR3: CASSYTDYEQYF. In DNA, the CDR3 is TGTGCCAGCAGTTACACGGACTACGAGCAGTACTTC.

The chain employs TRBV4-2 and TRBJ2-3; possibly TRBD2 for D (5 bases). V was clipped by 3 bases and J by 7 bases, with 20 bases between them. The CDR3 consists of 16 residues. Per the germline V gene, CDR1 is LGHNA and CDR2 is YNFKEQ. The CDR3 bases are TGTGCCAGCAGCCAGCTCCCGGGTCAACTAGTGAATACGCAGTATTTT. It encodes CASSQLPGQLVNTQYF.

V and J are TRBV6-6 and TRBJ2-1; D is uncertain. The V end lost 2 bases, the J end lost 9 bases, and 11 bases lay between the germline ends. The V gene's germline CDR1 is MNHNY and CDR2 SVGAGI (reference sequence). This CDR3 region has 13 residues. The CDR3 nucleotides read TGTGCCAGCAGTTACGAGTATCCCCCTGAGCAGTTCTTC. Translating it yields CASSYEYPPEQFF.

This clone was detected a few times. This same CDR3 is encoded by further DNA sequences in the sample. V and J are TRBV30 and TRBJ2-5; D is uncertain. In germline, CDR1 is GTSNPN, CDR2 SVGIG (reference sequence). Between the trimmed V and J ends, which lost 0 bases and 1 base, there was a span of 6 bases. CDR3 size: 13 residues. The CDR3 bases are TGTGCCTGGAGTGTAAACCTCCAAGAGACCCAGTACTTC. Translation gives CAWSVNLQETQYF.

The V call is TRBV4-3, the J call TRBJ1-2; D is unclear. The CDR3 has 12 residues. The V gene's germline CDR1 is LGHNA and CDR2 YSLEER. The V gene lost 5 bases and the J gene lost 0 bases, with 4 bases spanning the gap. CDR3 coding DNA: TGCGCCAGCAGCACCGCTAACTATGGCTACACCTTC. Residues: CASSTANYGYTF.